This T cell receptor beta chain originates from a study of human T cells and chemical hapten exposure. At the level of the study: An approximately 2 cm by approximately 2 cm inner upper arm patch received 2% DPC for sensitization. The study lasted roughly 26 weeks, and patients were dosed weekly with diphenylcyclopropenone on the scalp throughout.

This clonotype was counted a few times. Its specificity is not known. The CDR3 has 13 residues. Unmatched junction bases numbered 6, after V lost 6 bases and J lost 7 bases. The study's findings and limits: Correlating positively with patch test score were the PT1 expanded TCR counts.

Stated time point: patch test 2, 6 weeks after DPC sensitization. Treatment here: therapeutic diphenylcyclopropenone sensitization with weekly scalp DPC. TCRdb reanalysed the RACE reads using MiXCR and keeps one entry per CDR3 protein. The sample records about 78,000 distinct CDR3 sequences, 7.5% to 9.5% being singletons. The receptor's source is a woman aged 45-59 years with alopecia areata. Some clones in this sample may be carry-over from other donors' samples. The genes are TRBV12-3 or TRBV12-4 and TRBJ1-5; TRBD1 agrees at 7 bases. The material sequenced was whole blood, taken in connection with sensitization to the hapten diphenylcyclopropenone (DPC). In DNA form, the CDR3 reads TGTGCCAGCAGATCCACAGGGGAGCAGCCCCAGCATTTT. It is translated as CASRSTGEQPQHF.